These T cell receptor beta chains were read from a single sample in a study of blood T cell repertoires in COVID-19. The table came from immunoSEQ multiplex PCR; TCRdb's copy has only in-frame clones and leaves some out. The sample includes 200,000 to 250,000 clones, around 80% of them seen just once. Sequencing input: peripheral blood. The receptors stem from a woman older than 75 with active or convalescent COVID-19. CDR3s include the opening cysteine and the closing phenylalanine or tryptophan. The order of the fields is V gene, D gene, clone size, J gene, CDR3 protein, CDR3 DNA. A D gene is named only where the DNA matches it firmly. Expanded clones are given a class, and other clones once, few, many or no size at all.

TRBV7-2	TRBD2	-	TRBJ2-1	CASSLRRTSGGEDEQFF	TGTGCCAGCAGCTTAAGGCGAACTAGCGGGGGGGAGGATGAGCAGTTCTTC
TRBV11-2	TRBD1	-	TRBJ2-7	CASSNPGQGVEQYF	TGTGCCAGCAGCAATCCGGGACAGGGGGTAGAGCAGTACTTC
TRBV19	TRBD1	few	TRBJ1-1	CASKPARARGATEAFF	TGTGCCAGCAAACCCGCCCGGGCCAGGGGGGCCACTGAAGCTTTCTTT
TRBV6-6	TRBD1	-	TRBJ1-1	CASSYPRTGRAEAFF	TGTGCCAGCAGTTACCCGAGGACAGGGAGAGCTGAAGCTTTCTTT
TRBV10-3	-	-	TRBJ1-2	CAISESTPKPHGYTF	TGTGCCATCAGTGAGTCGACACCTAAGCCCCATGGCTACACCTTC
TRBV7-2	-	-	TRBJ2-7	CASSQQQGYEQYF	TGTGCCAGCAGCCAGCAACAGGGTTACGAGCAGTACTTC
TRBV7-2	-	-	TRBJ2-5	CASSRRLVGLQETQYF	TGTGCCAGCAGTCGCCGCCTGGTTGGGCTCCAAGAGACCCAGTACTTC
TRBV4-3	TRBD1	-	TRBJ2-2	CASRNNRGAGELFF	TGCGCCAGCAGGAATAACAGGGGTGCCGGGGAGCTGTTTTTT
TRBV7-3	-	-	TRBJ2-7	CASSLSPRWGQLYEQYF	TGTGCCAGCAGCTTATCCCCACGATGGGGACAACTCTACGAGCAGTACTTC
TRBV6-2/TRBV6-3	-	-	TRBJ1-2	CASSDPGFYGYTF	TGTGCCAGCAGTGACCCGGGGTTCTATGGCTACACCTTC
TRBV6-8	TRBD2	-	TRBJ2-3	CASSPAPGGPPDTQYF	TGTGCCAGCAGCCCGGCCCCGGGAGGGCCCCCAGATACGCAGTATTTT
TRBV7-2	TRBD2	-	TRBJ2-2	CAGRGAPNTGELFF	TGTGCCGGGCGGGGGGCGCCGAACACCGGGGAGCTGTTTTTT
TRBV10-3	TRBD1	-	TRBJ1-5	CAISEYRGSEQPQHF	TGTGCCATCAGTGAGTACAGGGGAAGTGAGCAGCCCCAGCATTTT
TRBV18	-	-	TRBJ1-2	CASSRQPDLLEGYTF	TGTGCCAGCTCAAGACAGCCTGACCTACTCGAGGGCTACACCTTC
TRBV9	-	-	TRBJ1-5	CASGGLGRYQPQHF	TGTGCCAGCGGGGGGTTGGGCCGATATCAGCCCCAGCATTTT
TRBV2	TRBD2	-	TRBJ2-7	CASSEEAGGLYEQYF	TGTGCCAGCAGTGAAGAGGCGGGAGGGTTGTATGAGCAGTACTTC
TRBV9	TRBD2	-	TRBJ2-2	CASKSGLAGRAGELFF	TGTGCCAGCAAGTCGGGACTAGCGGGGCGAGCCGGGGAGCTGTTTTTT
TRBV5-5	-	-	TRBJ1-5	CASSLVTNSNQPQHF	TGTGCCAGCAGCCTCGTGACAAATAGCAATCAGCCCCAGCATTTT
TRBV7-2	TRBD2	-	TRBJ2-3	CASSPWGGGTDTQYF	TGTGCCAGCAGCCCCTGGGGGGGAGGCACAGATACGCAGTATTTT
TRBV7-2	-	-	TRBJ2-3	CASSLARGTDTQYF	TGTGCCAGCAGCTTAGCGCGAGGTACAGATACGCAGTATTTT
TRBV7-9	TRBD1	many	TRBJ2-7	CASSRTGTGFRGSYEQYF	TGTGCCAGCAGCCGTACCGGGACAGGGTTTCGGGGCTCCTACGAGCAGTACTTC
TRBV7-2	TRBD2	-	TRBJ2-3	CASSLGLSGGGTDTQYF	TGTGCCAGCAGCTTAGGGTTGAGCGGGGGGGGCACAGATACGCAGTATTTT
TRBV18	-	-	TRBJ1-3	CASSPLDSGTGNTIYF	TGTGCCAGCTCACCACTCGACTCCGGCACTGGAAACACCATATATTTT
TRBV29-1	-	-	TRBJ2-6	CSVYLTGANVLTF	TGCAGCGTTTACTTGACTGGGGCCAACGTCCTGACTTTC
TRBV21-1	-	-	TRBJ2-4	CASSKRRAIGNIQYF	TGTGCCAGCAGCAAACGGCGGGCTATCGGAAACATTCAGTACTTC
TRBV2	TRBD1	few	TRBJ1-2	CASSEGGDRLRGYTF	TGTGCCAGCAGTGAAGGTGGGGACAGGCTACGAGGGTACACCTTC
TRBV3-1/TRBV3-2	TRBD1	-	TRBJ1-2	CASSQDLVQGALGYTF	TGTGCCAGCAGCCAAGATCTGGTACAGGGGGCTCTTGGCTACACCTTC
TRBV3-1/TRBV3-2	TRBD2	-	TRBJ2-3	CASSQETGTSGSRADTQYF	TGTGCCAGCAGCCAAGAAACAGGGACTAGCGGGAGTAGGGCAGATACGCAGTATTTT
TRBV7-2	-	-	TRBJ1-2	CASSEPRINYGYTF	TGTGCCAGCAGCGAACCTAGGATTAACTATGGCTACACCTTC